The sample holds many counts of the clone carrying this TCR beta chain. Arm-PCR of CDR3 regions and iRepertoire HTBI primers were the basis on which TCR beta libraries were built. One entry per CDR3 protein results from TCRdb running MiXCR on the multiplex PCR reads. The profile shows 510,000 or so distinct CDR3 sequences, around 12% of them singletons. This sample is drawn from a study of regulatory T cells in long-lasting Graves disease. The sample's time point: newly diagnosed GD, antithyroid drugs for less than 3 months. RNA from PBMCs was the source of the TCR library. The same specimen was also included in a second study, on T cells in Graves' hyperthyroidism and ophthalmopathy.

The origin of this receptor is a woman aged 25 to 39 with Graves disease. The material sequenced was peripheral blood mononuclear cells (PBMCs), taken at new diagnosis, from a patient treated with antithyroid drugs.

The CDR3 coding sequence is TGTGCCAGCAGTTCCAGACAGGGAAGGGGCACTGAAGCTTTCTTT. It specifies CASSSRQGRGTEAFF. This sequence joins TRBV6-5 and TRBJ1-1; TRBD1 matches at 7 bases. CDR3 length: 15 residues. V shed 4 bases and J 4 bases; nucleotides not matched to a gene: 9. CDR1 is MNHEY, CDR2 SVGAGI, per germline.